The 14 T cell receptor beta chains below all came from one sample that was sequenced in a study of identical twins. TCRdb ran MiXCR on the 5' RACE reads and lists one entry per CDR3 protein. The sample holds about 520,000 distinct CDR3 sequences, less than 25% seen once. The same data also contributed to another study, on T cells expressing NK-cell markers.

Input material: CD4+ T cells sorted from blood. These receptors all come from a woman under 30 in good health.

The chain is built from TRBV11-2 and TRBJ1-6; TRBD1 agrees at 9 bases. CDR1 is SGHAT and CDR2 is FQNNGV in the germline V gene. V shed 5 bases and J 9 bases; nucleotides not matched to a gene: 2. The length of the CDR3 is 13 residues. In nucleotides, the CDR3 is TGTGCCAGCAGCGGACAGGGGTTTTCACCCCTCCACTTT. This translates into CASSGQGFSPLHF.

There are a few counts of this clonotype. The chain joins TRBV20-1 to TRBJ2-4; D ambiguous. Germline values: CDR1 DFQATT, CDR2 SNEGSKA (reference sequence). Trimming took off 3 bases at V and 11 bases at J, with 14 bases between the two ends. The CDR3 runs to 12 residues. CDR3 in amino acids: CSASPNKLVQYF. The CDR3 nucleotides read TGCAGTGCTAGCCCCAACAAGCTTGTTCAGTACTTC.

This clonotype was seen a few times. The chain carries TRBV11-2 and TRBJ1-1; D is uncertain. Germline V gene data show CDR1 as SGHAT and CDR2 as FQNNGV. This CDR3 spans 11 amino acids. Trimming left V 5 bases short and J 12 bases short, with 13 bases between. The CDR3 reads CASSQHRETFF. The CDR3 DNA reads as TGTGCCAGCAGCCAACACCGAGAAACTTTCTTT.

The chain couples TRBV6-2 or TRBV6-3 to TRBJ1-1; TRBD1 matches 8 bases. Germline V gene lookup returns CDR1 MNHEY and CDR2 SVGEGT. The CDR3 totals 14 residues. With V trimmed by 5 bases and J by 9 bases, 11 bases remained unmatched. Here the CDR3 reads CASSRTGQGLKAFF. CDR3 bases: TGTGCCAGCAGTCGAACCGGACAGGGCCTCAAAGCTTTCTTT.

The chain uses TRBV7-6 and TRBJ2-3; D is undetermined. The CDR3 length is 14 residues. The V gene lost 2 bases and the J gene lost 3 bases, with 9 bases spanning the gap. Germline V lookup: CDR1 SGHVS, CDR2 FNYEAQ. The CDR3 bases are TGTGCCAGCAGCTTACTACCGCAAACAGATACGCAGTATTTT. Protein: CASSLLPQTDTQYF.

This chain uses TRBV10-3 with TRBJ2-2; the D is unclear. Germline CDR1 ENHRY, CDR2 SYGVKD. This CDR3 comprises 15 residues. Trimming stripped 2 bases from V and 6 bases from J, with 13 bases between. The CDR3 sequence: CAISEPGVVSGELFF. Written as DNA, the CDR3 is TGTGCCATCAGTGAGCCGGGCGTAGTATCCGGGGAGCTGTTTTTT.

The table lists this clonotype with many counts. The rearrangement links TRBV20-1 to TRBJ2-3; possibly TRBD2 for D (5 bases). The V end lost 6 bases, the J end lost 1 base, and 14 bases lay between the germline ends. The germline gives CDR1 DFQATT, CDR2 SNEGSKA (reference sequence). The CDR3 totals 14 residues. The CDR3 sequence: CSAPSGVGTDTQYF. The CDR3, as DNA: TGCAGTGCCCCCTCCGGGGTCGGCACAGATACGCAGTATTTT.

The table lists this clonotype with a few counts. This chain joins TRBV7-2 and TRBJ1-2; 12 bases agree with TRBD1. V was clipped by 4 bases and J by 7 bases; unmatched bases: 7. Germline CDR1 SGHTA, CDR2 FQGNSA. The CDR3 is 15 residues long. The CDR3 here is CASSYRDRGLGGYTF. The DNA of the CDR3 is TGTGCCAGCAGCTACCGGGACAGGGGGCTGGGTGGCTACACCTTC.

This clonotype was seen many times. Mismatch with germline at one junction end may stem from a read error. This chain uses TRBV29-1 with TRBJ1-2; 9 positions agree with TRBD1. Germline V lookup: CDR1 SQVTM, CDR2 ANQGSEA. The length of the CDR3 is 11 residues. The CDR3 DNA follows: TGCAGCGTTGAAGATGGGACAGGGTCCCTCTTC. Amino acid sequence: CSVEDGTGSLF.

CDR3 nucleotides: TGTGCCATCAGTGAGTCGACGGGTCTAGATACGCAGTATTTT. Translated: CAISESTGLDTQYF. The chain carries TRBV10-3 and TRBJ2-3, with D hard to call. Germline-derived CDR1 and CDR2 are ENHRY and SYGVKD. This CDR3 is built from 14 residues. The V end lost 0 bases, the J end lost 5 bases, and 9 bases lay between the germline ends.

This clonotype was observed a few times. The chain has TRBV20-1 and TRBJ2-1, with TRBD2 as a possible D gene (5 bases). Germline CDR1 is DFQATT and CDR2 is SNEGSKA (reference sequence). This CDR3 comprises 12 residues. V was cut by 2 bases and J by 5 bases, with 7 bases left in between. DNA of the CDR3: TGCAGTGCTAGACCACTAGACAATGAGCAGTTCTTC. Translated: CSARPLDNEQFF.

This chain joins TRBV25-1 and TRBJ2-1; TRBD2 might be the D (7 bases). The CDR3 is made up of 15 amino acids. V lost 3 bases, J lost 2 bases, and 11 bases lay in between. Per germline, CDR1 MGHDK and CDR2 SYGVNS. The CDR3 DNA is TGTGCCAGCAGTGATACAGGGAGGGCCTACAATGAGCAGTTCTTC. It yields the protein CASSDTGRAYNEQFF. Filled out from reference TRBV25-1 and TRBJ2-1, the complete variable domain reads EADIYQTPRYLVIGTGKKITLECSQTMGHDKMYWYQQDPGMELHLIHYSYGVNSTEKGDLSSESTVSRIRTEHFPLTLESARPSHTSQYLCASSDTGRAYNEQFFGPGTRLTVL.

This chain joins TRBV7-8 and TRBJ2-1, with 7 nucleotides matching TRBD1. The CDR3 runs to 16 residues. Trimming removed 1 base from V and 3 bases from J; junction bases left unmatched: 6. Per germline, CDR1 SGHVS and CDR2 FQNEAQ. This CDR3 is CASSLVGTADYNEQFF. Written as DNA, the CDR3 is TGTGCCAGCAGCTTAGTAGGGACAGCCGACTACAATGAGCAGTTCTTC.

This clonotype showed up just a few times. V is TRBV24-1 and J is TRBJ2-7; D is undetermined. CDR3 length equals 12 residues. Per germline, CDR1 KGHDR and CDR2 SFDVKD. Trimming left V 12 bases short and J 4 bases short, with 15 bases between. The CDR3 protein is CAEKGRSYEQYF. Written as DNA, the CDR3 is TGTGCCGAGAAGGGAAGGAGTTACGAGCAGTACTTC.